A single sample is the source of the 9 T cell receptor beta chains below, sequenced in a study of response to subunit inactivated influenza vaccine. Via MiXCR, TCRdb re-called the RT-PCR reads, giving one row per CDR3 protein. The table includes 500,000 to 600,000 distinct CDR3 sequences, 6.5% to 8% detected once. The starting material was PBMCs from blood, obtained around 25 months after vaccination. These receptors all come from a man aged 50 to 69 who received an inactivated influenza vaccine.

The J gene is TRBJ2-3, the V gene TRBV4-3; unclear D gene. Germline CDR1 and CDR2: LGHNA and YSLEER. Deletions cut 2 bases from V and 0 bases from J, with 9 bases between. The CDR3 has 15 amino acids. This chain's CDR3 is CASSQILISTDTQYF. In DNA, the CDR3 is TGCGCCAGCAGCCAAATCCTTATAAGCACAGATACGCAGTATTTT.

In its sample, this clonotype was seen a few times. The chain links TRBV7-8 to TRBJ2-5, with TRBD1 matching 9 bases. Germline V lookup: CDR1 SGHVS, CDR2 FQNEAQ. The CDR3 has 16 residues. Losses at the gene ends were 1 base for V and 7 bases for J; bases not matched to a gene: 10. The CDR3 nucleotides read TGTGCCAGCAGCTTAGTTGGGACAGGGAAAGGAGGGACCCAGTACTTC. It is translated as CASSLVGTGKGGTQYF.

This chain joins TRBV4-3 and TRBJ2-3, with 7 bases fitting TRBD1. Germline loops: CDR1 LGHNA, CDR2 YSLEER. This CDR3 has 13 amino acids. Losses at the gene ends were 4 bases for V and 8 bases for J; bases not matched to a gene: 6. In nucleotides, the CDR3 is TGCGCCAGCAGCCCCTACAGGGGATTTACGCAGTATTTT. The encoded protein is CASSPYRGFTQYF.

The chain is built from TRBV25-1 and TRBJ2-7, with D perhaps TRBD1 (6 bases). V lost 5 bases, J lost 3 bases, and 17 bases lay in between. The CDR3 is 15 residues long. Per the germline V gene, CDR1 is MGHDK and CDR2 is SYGVNS. The CDR3 loop is CASSPGQSSFYEQYF. The CDR3 bases are TGTGCCAGCAGTCCAGGACAGTCATCTTTCTACGAGCAGTACTTC.

This clonotype has only a few counts. The J gene is TRBJ2-2, the V gene TRBV7-2, with a tentative D call TRBD2 (5 bases). CDR1 SGHTA and CDR2 FQGNSA come from the germline V gene. With 5 bases removed from V and 0 bases from J, the gap between germline ends came to 10 bases. The CDR3 has 15 amino acids. CDR3 DNA: TGTGCCAGCAGCCTTACTAGGGCGAACACCGGGGAGCTGTTTTTT. This sequence encodes CASSLTRANTGELFF.

This clonotype was counted between two and nine times. This sequence joins TRBV20-1 and TRBJ2-3; D gene ambiguous. CDR3 length: 15 residues. The germline gives CDR1 DFQATT, CDR2 SNEGSKA (reference sequence). Between the trimmed V and J ends, which lost 0 bases and 0 bases, there was a span of 10 bases. The DNA for the CDR3 is TGCAGTGCTAGAGATGAATCGCGGAGCACAGATACGCAGTATTTT. Translating it yields CSARDESRSTDTQYF.

This rearrangement joins TRBV12-3 or TRBV12-4 to TRBJ2-1; 13 bases fit TRBD2. This CDR3 is built from 17 residues. V shed 3 bases and J 7 bases; nucleotides not matched to a gene: 9. CDR3 sequence: CASSFRTSGGAANEQFF. The CDR3 DNA reads as TGTGCCAGCAGTTTCAGAACTAGCGGGGGGGCAGCGAATGAGCAGTTCTTC.

This clonotype appeared once. A much larger clone differs by one base, so this may be a read error. Written as DNA, the CDR3 is TGTGCCAGCAGCTTAGGGGCGGCAACTAATGAAAAACGGTTTTTT. Translating gives CASSLGAATNEKRFF. J is TRBJ1-4 and V is TRBV7-2, with D hard to call. There are 15 residues in the CDR3. Germline V gene sequence: CDR1 SGHTA, CDR2 FQGNSA.

V usage is TRBV20-1 and J usage is TRBJ2-7; 10 bases are shared with TRBD2. The CDR3 has 14 amino acids. V lost 6 bases to trimming and J lost 6 bases; unmatched junction nucleotides: 11. Per germline, CDR1 DFQATT and CDR2 SNEGSKA (reference sequence). The CDR3 reads CSASRSSGSREQYF. The CDR3 DNA reads as TGCAGTGCCAGTCGGTCTAGCGGGAGTCGCGAGCAGTACTTC.